Below are 19 T cell receptor beta chains sequenced from a single sample in a study of blood T cell repertoires in COVID-19. Data came from immunoSEQ multiplex PCR; TCRdb stores just in-frame clones and leaves some out. This sample has some 90,000 clones, with roughly 90% found just once. Source material: peripheral blood. Receptor source: a man in his fifties or sixties with acute or convalescent COVID-19.

In the case of this clone: This specimen includes other DNA sequences encoding the same CDR3. This rearrangement joins TRBV12-3 or TRBV12-4 to TRBJ1-1; D not certain. CDR3 length: 13 amino acids. Deletions cut 3 bases from V and 1 base from J, with 6 bases between. The CDR3 DNA reads TGTGCCAGCAGTTTTAGTGGGAACACTGAAGCTTTCTTT. Translation: CASSFSGNTEAFF.

The table lists this clone with a count of one. The genes are TRBV5-1 and TRBJ1-3; TRBD1 agrees at 8 bases. Trimming at V came to 5 bases and at J to 2 bases, leaving 6 bases not matched to a gene. The germline V gene encodes CDR1 SGHRS and CDR2 YFSETQ. There are 15 residues in the CDR3. CDR3 nucleotide sequence: TGCGCCAGCAGTCCTCAGACAGGGGCTGGAAACACCATATATTTT. Its protein product is CASSPQTGAGNTIYF.

This chain connects TRBV6-5 to TRBJ1-5; TRBD1 is a possible D gene (6 bases). The CDR3 extends over 12 amino acids. Germline values: CDR1 MNHEY, CDR2 SVGAGI. The CDR3 DNA reads TGTGCGGGGGTCAGGGGAGGGCAGCCCCAGCATTTT. As protein: CAGVRGGQPQHF.

The chain has TRBV12-2 and TRBJ2-7; the table calls TRBD2, which could not be checked here. TRBV12-2 represents a pseudogene. This CDR3 has 17 amino acids. CDR3 sequence (DNA): TGTGCAAGTCGCTTAGCGGAGGCGGACCCACGGAGGGGCGAGCAGTACTTC. Translating gives CASRLAEADPRRGEQYF.

The rearrangement joins TRBV19 to TRBJ1-1, with unresolved D. Germline loops: CDR1 LNHDA, CDR2 SQIVND (reference sequence). Trimming removed 3 bases from V and 0 bases from J, with 5 bases in between. The CDR3 covers 13 residues. The CDR3: CASSISLNTEAFF. The DNA of the CDR3 is TGTGCCAGTAGTATTTCGTTGAACACTGAAGCTTTCTTT.

The CDR3 nucleotides read TGTGCCTGGGGTCCGGGGCTAGCGAGTGAAAAACTGTTTTTT. It specifies CAWGPGLASEKLFF. V is TRBV30 and J is TRBJ1-4, with D possibly matching TRBD1 (5 bases). V lost 5 bases and J lost 7, with 17 bases in between. The CDR3 consists of 14 residues. Germline V gene sequence: CDR1 GTSNPN, CDR2 SVGIG (reference sequence).

The V and J genes are TRBV2 and TRBJ1-1, with D maybe TRBD1 (6 bases). Germline CDR1 and CDR2: SNHLY and FYNNEI. With 9 bases removed from V and 0 bases from J, the gap between germline ends came to 8 bases. The CDR3 consists of 12 residues. The CDR3 is CARRTVNTEAFF. The CDR3 nucleotides are TGTGCCAGGAGGACAGTGAACACTGAAGCTTTCTTT.

CDR3 coding DNA: TGTGCCAGCAGTGAGGGGACTAGCGGGAGGGTTTACGAGCAGTACTTC. Protein sequence: CASSEGTSGRVYEQYF. J is TRBJ2-7 and V is TRBV25-1; 16 nucleotides align to TRBD2. Trimming at V came to 3 bases and at J to 4 bases, leaving 3 bases not matched to a gene. This CDR3 comprises 16 residues. In germline, CDR1 is MGHDK, CDR2 SYGVNS.

The genes are TRBV28 and TRBJ1-5; possible D gene TRBD1, 5 bases. The CDR3 is 15 amino acids. The germline V gene encodes CDR1 MDHEN and CDR2 SYDVKM. Trimming took off 0 bases at V and 6 bases at J, with 12 bases between the two ends. DNA for the CDR3: TGTGCCAGCAGTTTATGGTCCCAGGGCAGTCAGCCCCAGCATTTT. This gives the protein CASSLWSQGSQPQHF.

DNA of the CDR3: TGTGCCAGCAGCTTGGCCGGGACAGACAAAGAGACCCAGTACTTC. It yields the protein CASSLAGTDKETQYF. The chain has TRBV5-6 and TRBJ2-5, with 7 bases that match TRBD1. V lost 0 bases to trimming and J lost 3 bases; unmatched junction nucleotides: 5. The CDR3 contains 15 residues. Germline CDR1 reads SGHDT; CDR2 reads YYEEEE.

The chain is built from TRBV19 and TRBJ2-5, with 7 bases identical to TRBD1. Unmatched junction bases numbered 11, after V lost 5 bases and J lost 5 bases. This CDR3 has 15 amino acids. Germline V CDR1 and CDR2: LNHDA, SQIVND (reference sequence). DNA for the CDR3: TGTGCCAGTAGTCCTCGACAGGGACGGGTTGAGACCCAGTACTTC. Residues: CASSPRQGRVETQYF.

As regards this clone: Other DNA sequences in the sample encode the same CDR3. The J gene is TRBJ2-3, the V gene TRBV7-2; 9 bases line up with TRBD1. CDR1 is SGHTA and CDR2 is FQGNSA in the germline V gene. Germline trimming cut 5 bases from V and 3 bases from J; bases unmatched to any gene: 6. This CDR3 contains 15 residues. This CDR3 reads CASSPDRGFTDTQYF. The CDR3 DNA is TGTGCCAGCAGCCCGGACAGGGGCTTTACAGATACGCAGTATTTT.

The chain employs TRBV3-1 (or the pseudogene TRBV3-2) and TRBJ2-7; TRBD2 aligns across 13 bases. Germline loops: CDR1 LGHDT, CDR2 YNNKEL (reference sequence). This CDR3 has 16 residues. Trimming at V came to 4 bases and at J to 7 bases, leaving 10 bases not matched to a gene. The CDR3 region has the DNA TGTGCCAGCAGCCCGCTTGGGACTAGCGGGAAGGAAGAGCAGTACTTC. This encodes CASSPLGTSGKEEQYF.

V gene TRBV9 combines with J gene TRBJ2-1; tentative D call: TRBD2 (5 bases). The germline CDR1 and CDR2 sequences are SGDLS and YYNGEE. CDR3 length: 14 amino acids. Trimming removed 3 bases at V and 10 bases at J, with 17 bases between. The CDR3 loop is CASSGGWARIEQFF. CDR3 DNA sequence: TGTGCCAGCAGCGGCGGGTGGGCTAGGATAGAGCAGTTCTTC.

The CDR3 bases are TGTGCCAGCAGTTATCGGGGAGGTGGGGACACAGATACGCAGTATTTT. As protein: CASSYRGGGDTDTQYF. The chain employs TRBV6-6 and TRBJ2-3; D possibly corresponds to TRBD2 (6 bases). The germline V and J ends were trimmed by 3 bases and 2 bases, with 15 bases remaining between them. Per germline, CDR1 MNHNY and CDR2 SVGAGI (reference sequence). The CDR3 consists of 16 residues.

The chain combines TRBV25-1 with TRBJ2-3, with TRBD2 identical over 8 bases. Germline assignment: CDR1 MGHDK and CDR2 SYGVNS. CDR3 length: 13 residues. V gave up 10 bases and J gave up 5 bases; unmatched junction bases: 8. CDR3 sequence (DNA): TGTGCCACCAGCCGGGGGGGGGTAGATACGCAGTATTTT. Protein: CATSRGGVDTQYF.

V and J are TRBV15 and TRBJ2-3; 10 bases agree with TRBD1. The germline CDR1 and CDR2 sequences are LNHNV and YYDKDF (reference sequence). This CDR3 is 16 amino acids long. Germline trimming cut 1 base from V and 2 bases from J; bases unmatched to any gene: 3. CDR3 residues: CATSRGGTGATDTQYF. In DNA, the CDR3 is TGTGCCACCAGCAGAGGAGGGACAGGGGCCACAGATACGCAGTATTTT.

V usage is TRBV10-2 and J usage is TRBJ2-1; TRBD1 is a possible D gene (5 bases). Per the germline V gene, CDR1 is WSHSY and CDR2 is SAAADI. Trimming took off 0 bases at V and 2 bases at J, with 11 bases between the two ends. This CDR3 is 16 amino acids long. The CDR3 DNA follows: TGCGCCAGCAGTGAGTCGATGGCAGGGCCCTACAATGAGCAGTTCTTC. It encodes CASSESMAGPYNEQFF.

CDR3 bases: TGTGCCAGCAGCTTAGGTGGGGGGGCCCAGAATGAAAAACTGTTTTTT. It encodes CASSLGGGAQNEKLFF. The chain recombines TRBV7-9 with TRBJ1-4, with D possibly matching TRBD1 (6 bases). The V end was cut by 1 base, the J end by 5 bases, with 14 bases between. Germline-derived CDR1 and CDR2 are SEHNR and FQNEAQ (reference sequence). This CDR3 contains 16 residues.